This T cell receptor (beta chain) is drawn from a study of T cells expressing NK-cell markers. Study in general: Seven donors tested HCMV-seropositive and one tested seronegative among the eight sequenced. Study observations and caveats: NKG2C+ dominant clonotype frequencies in 6 or 7 donors were roughly 1.0-7.5% of CD8+ T cells.

UMI-tagged 5'RACE template switching yielded the TCR beta cDNA. TCRdb reprocessed the 5' RACE reads, keeping one entry per CDR3 protein, no DNA. This table holds 550,000 to 600,000 distinct CDR3 sequences. As for this clonotype: The target antigen is unknown.

CDR1 is SQVTM and CDR2 is ANQGSEA in the germline V gene. There are 17 residues in the CDR3. Specimen: blood T cells: a sorted CD56 or NKG2C T cell subset, CD4+ or CD8+ T cells, or bulk PBMC T cells (not recorded which). This TCR came from a man younger than 30 in good health. This chain links TRBV29-1 with TRBJ2-2; TCRdb names TRBD2, which stays unverified in the absence of DNA. CDR3 protein: CSVGAGLAGGPSGELFF.